These 14 T cell receptor beta chains came from one sample sequenced in a study of blood T cell repertoires in COVID-19. Sequencing was performed with immunoSEQ multiplex PCR; in TCRdb, only in-frame clones are kept and a portion is missing. The profile shows around 400,000 clones, over 85% of them singletons. The sample was PBMCs or T cells enriched from blood (not recorded which). The receptors were gathered from a woman in her twenties or thirties who had recovered from COVID-19.

V is TRBV4-1 and J is TRBJ2-1, with 10 bases aligning to TRBD2. V lost 1 base and J lost 4; bases outside the gene matches: 4. Germline CDR1 MGHRA, CDR2 YSYEKL. The CDR3 has 16 amino acids. Written as DNA, the CDR3 is TGCGCCAGCAGCCAAGGGGCTAGCGGGAGTTACAATGAGCAGTTCTTC. Protein product: CASSQGASGSYNEQFF.

This clone was counted once. The J gene is TRBJ1-6, the V gene TRBV6-4; tentative D call: TRBD1 (6 bases). CDR1 is MRHNA, CDR2 SNTAGT, per germline. CDR3 length: 15 amino acids. The V gene lost 4 bases and the J gene lost 8 bases, with 15 bases spanning the gap. The CDR3 region is CASSVDLGADSPLHF. Written as DNA, the CDR3 is TGTGCCAGCAGTGTCGATCTGGGGGCGGATTCACCCCTCCACTTT.

This chain connects TRBV11-2 to TRBJ2-3; 9 bases fit TRBD2. The junction had 5 bases not matched to a gene; V was cut back by 3 bases and J by 4 bases. Germline V gives CDR1 SGHAT, CDR2 FQNNGV. The CDR3 length is 15 residues. The CDR3 protein is CASSFRRGGADTQYF. The CDR3 region has the DNA TGTGCCAGCAGCTTTCGGCGGGGGGGGGCAGATACGCAGTATTTT.

The chain joins TRBV10-3 to TRBJ2-5; possible D gene TRBD1, 5 bases. Per the germline V gene, CDR1 is ENHRY and CDR2 is SYGVKD. The CDR3 is made up of 13 amino acids. V was trimmed by 6 bases and J by 2 bases, leaving 10 bases between them. The DNA for the CDR3 is TGTGCCATCAGGGACACCTTACAAGAGACCCAGTACTTC. Translating gives CAIRDTLQETQYF.

V usage is TRBV9 and J usage is TRBJ2-1; 10 bases are shared with TRBD2. The V and J ends lost 3 bases and 5 bases, in that order; junction bases with no gene match: 5. CDR3 length: 15 amino acids. The V gene's germline CDR1 is SGDLS and CDR2 YYNGEE. The CDR3 is CASSGRTSGHNEQFF. The CDR3 coding sequence is TGTGCCAGCAGCGGCCGGACTAGCGGACACAATGAGCAGTTCTTC.

The chain uses TRBV4-2 and TRBJ2-7; 11 bases agree with TRBD2. Germline-derived CDR1 and CDR2 are LGHNA and YNFKEQ. J lost 0 bases, V lost 2 bases, and 3 bases had no gene match. The CDR3 contains 16 residues. For the CDR3, the DNA is TGTGCCAGCAGCCAAACCGGACTAGCGGGCTCCTACGAGCAGTACTTC. Protein: CASSQTGLAGSYEQYF.

The J gene is TRBJ2-1, the V gene TRBV7-2; D call uncertain. V was cut by 5 bases and J by 5 bases, with 16 bases left in between. This CDR3 has 15 residues. Looked up from germline, CDR1 is SGHTA and CDR2 is FQGNSA. The CDR3 region has the DNA TGTGCCAGCAGCCCCCCCCGGGTCGCGGACAATGAGCAGTTCTTC. It yields the protein CASSPPRVADNEQFF. The full variable domain, with the rest looked up from reference TRBV7-2 and TRBJ2-1, is GAGVSQSPSNKVTEKGKDVELRCDPISGHTALYWYRQSLGQGLEFLIYFQGNSAPDKSGLPSDRFSAERTGGSVSTLTIQRTQQEDSAVYLCASSPPRVADNEQFFGPGTRLTVL.

This clone was seen only once. The rearrangement links TRBV6-5 to TRBJ2-1; the D gene is possibly TRBD2 (5 bases). CDR3 length equals 16 residues. The germline gives CDR1 MNHEY, CDR2 SVGAGI. V dropped 4 bases and J dropped 0 bases, with 13 bases sitting between them. CDR3 nucleotide sequence: TGTGCCAGCAGTTCCCCCCCACGGGACTCCTACAATGAGCAGTTCTTC. The encoded protein is CASSSPPRDSYNEQFF.

The rearrangement links TRBV13 to TRBJ2-7; perhaps TRBD2 as D (6 bases). Trimming took 5 bases from V and 0 from J, leaving 11 bases between them. There are 14 residues in the CDR3. Germline-derived CDR1 and CDR2 are PRHDT and FYEKMQ (reference sequence). The CDR3 sequence: CASSLTGGSYEQYF. CDR3 DNA sequence: TGTGCCAGCAGCCTGACCGGGGGCTCCTACGAGCAGTACTTC.

The chain combines TRBV5-1 with TRBJ1-1; possibly TRBD1 for D (5 bases). The germline gives CDR1 SGHRS, CDR2 YFSETQ. CDR3 size: 14 residues. The V end lost 1 base, the J end lost 6 bases, and 13 bases lay between the germline ends. The chain's CDR3 is CASSLRPRDSEAFF. The CDR3 bases are TGCGCCAGCAGCTTGAGGCCCCGGGACTCTGAAGCTTTCTTT.

DNA for the CDR3: TGTGCCAGCAGCTCGAACCCGGGAGATACGCAGTATTTT. Translated: CASSSNPGDTQYF. This chain links TRBV7-2 with TRBJ2-3; D is undetermined. CDR1 is SGHTA, CDR2 FQGNSA, per germline. The V gene lost 4 bases and the J gene lost 5 bases, with 10 bases spanning the gap. CDR3 length: 13 amino acids.

The J gene is TRBJ2-7, the V gene TRBV2; 10 bases line up with TRBD1. The CDR3 consists of 17 residues. The germline V gene encodes CDR1 SNHLY and CDR2 FYNNEI. The V gene end was trimmed by 4 bases and the J gene end by 5 bases; junction bases not matched to a gene: 14. The CDR3 DNA follows: TGTGCCAGCAGTGTTCGGGGTAACTCGGGACAGGGGAACGAGCAGTACTTC. Translating it yields CASSVRGNSGQGNEQYF.

This rearrangement joins TRBV6-2 or TRBV6-3 to TRBJ1-5; 8 bases are shared with TRBD1. Per germline, CDR1 MNHEY and CDR2 SVGEGT. V lost 4 bases to trimming and J lost 6 bases; unmatched junction nucleotides: 11. This CDR3 spans 16 amino acids. The CDR3 bases are TGTGCCAGCAGTTTCTCACCCCCAGGGGGCCGTCAGCCCCAGCATTTT. Encoded protein: CASSFSPPGGRQPQHF.

The chain combines TRBV6-5 with TRBJ1-2; TRBD1 matches 7 bases. Looked up from germline, CDR1 is MNHEY and CDR2 is SVGAGI. This CDR3 region has 15 residues. The trim removed 7 bases at V and 2 bases at J, leaving 10 bases unmatched. The CDR3 region is CASKLGLDRNYGYTF. The CDR3 DNA reads as TGTGCCAGCAAACTGGGATTGGACAGGAACTATGGCTACACCTTC.